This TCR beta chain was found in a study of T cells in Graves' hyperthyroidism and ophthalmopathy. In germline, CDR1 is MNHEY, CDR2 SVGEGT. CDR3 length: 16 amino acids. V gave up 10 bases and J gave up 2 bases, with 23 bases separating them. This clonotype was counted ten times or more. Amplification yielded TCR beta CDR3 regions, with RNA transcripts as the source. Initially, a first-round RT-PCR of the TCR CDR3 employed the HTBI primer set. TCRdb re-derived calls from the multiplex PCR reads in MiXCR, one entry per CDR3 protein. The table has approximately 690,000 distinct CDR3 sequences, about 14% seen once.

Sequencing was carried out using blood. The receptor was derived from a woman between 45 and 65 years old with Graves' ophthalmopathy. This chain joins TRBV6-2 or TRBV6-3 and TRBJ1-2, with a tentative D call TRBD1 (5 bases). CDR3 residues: CAIDPLSGKRNYGYTF. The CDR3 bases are TGTGCCATCGATCCTCTATCAGGGAAGAGGAACTATGGCTACACCTTC.